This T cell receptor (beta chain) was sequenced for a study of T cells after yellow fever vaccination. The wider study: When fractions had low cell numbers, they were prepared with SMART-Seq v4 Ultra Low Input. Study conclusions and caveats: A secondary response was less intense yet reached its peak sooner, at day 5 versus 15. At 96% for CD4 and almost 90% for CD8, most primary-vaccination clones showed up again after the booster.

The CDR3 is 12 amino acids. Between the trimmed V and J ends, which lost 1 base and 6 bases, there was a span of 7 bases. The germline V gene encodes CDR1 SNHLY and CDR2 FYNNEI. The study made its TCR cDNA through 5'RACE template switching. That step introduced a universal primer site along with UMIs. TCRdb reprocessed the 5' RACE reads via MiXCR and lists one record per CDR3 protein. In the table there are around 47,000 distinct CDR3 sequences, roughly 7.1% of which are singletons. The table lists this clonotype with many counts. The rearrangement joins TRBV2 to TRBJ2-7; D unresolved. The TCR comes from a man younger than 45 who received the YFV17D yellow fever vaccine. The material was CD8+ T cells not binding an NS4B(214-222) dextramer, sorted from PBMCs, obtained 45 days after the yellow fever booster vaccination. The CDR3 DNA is TGTGCCAGCAGTGAAGGGTCTCTCGAGCAGTACTTC. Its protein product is CASSEGSLEQYF.